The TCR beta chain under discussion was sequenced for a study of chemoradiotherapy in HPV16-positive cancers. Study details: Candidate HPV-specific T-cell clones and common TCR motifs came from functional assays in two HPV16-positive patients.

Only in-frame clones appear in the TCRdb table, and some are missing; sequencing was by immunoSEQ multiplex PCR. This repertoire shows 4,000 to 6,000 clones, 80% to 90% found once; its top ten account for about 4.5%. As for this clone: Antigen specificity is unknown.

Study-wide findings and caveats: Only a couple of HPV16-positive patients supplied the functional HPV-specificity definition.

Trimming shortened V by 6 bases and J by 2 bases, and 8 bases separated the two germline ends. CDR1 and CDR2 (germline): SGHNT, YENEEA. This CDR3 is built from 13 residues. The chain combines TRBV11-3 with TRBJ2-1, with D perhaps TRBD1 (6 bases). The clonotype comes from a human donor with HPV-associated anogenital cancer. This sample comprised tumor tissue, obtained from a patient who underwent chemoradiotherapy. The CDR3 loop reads CASSPGAYNEQFF. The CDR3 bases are TGTGCCAGCAGTCCAGGGGCCTACAATGAGCAGTTCTTC.